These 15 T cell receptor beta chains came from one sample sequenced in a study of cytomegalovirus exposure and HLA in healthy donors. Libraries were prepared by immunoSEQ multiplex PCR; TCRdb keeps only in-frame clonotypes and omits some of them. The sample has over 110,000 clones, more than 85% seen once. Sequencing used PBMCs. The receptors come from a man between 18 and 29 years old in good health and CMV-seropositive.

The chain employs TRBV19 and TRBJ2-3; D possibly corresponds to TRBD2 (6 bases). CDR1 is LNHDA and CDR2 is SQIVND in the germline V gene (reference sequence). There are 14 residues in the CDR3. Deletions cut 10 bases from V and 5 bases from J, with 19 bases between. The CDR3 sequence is CATNSGRGGDTQYF. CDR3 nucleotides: TGTGCCACCAATAGCGGAAGAGGTGGAGATACGCAGTATTTT.

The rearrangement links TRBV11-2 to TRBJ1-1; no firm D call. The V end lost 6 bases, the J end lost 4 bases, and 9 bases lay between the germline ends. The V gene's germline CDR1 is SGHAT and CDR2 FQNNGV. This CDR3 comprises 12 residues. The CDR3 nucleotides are TGTGCCAGCAGTCTCCGGGGCACTGAAGCTTTCTTT. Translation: CASSLRGTEAFF.

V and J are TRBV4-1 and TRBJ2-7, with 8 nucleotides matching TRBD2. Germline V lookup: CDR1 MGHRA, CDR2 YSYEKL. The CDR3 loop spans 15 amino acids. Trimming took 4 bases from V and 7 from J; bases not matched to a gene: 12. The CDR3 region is CASSPPDGRVREQYF. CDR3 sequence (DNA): TGCGCCAGCAGCCCCCCCGACGGGAGGGTACGGGAGCAGTACTTC.

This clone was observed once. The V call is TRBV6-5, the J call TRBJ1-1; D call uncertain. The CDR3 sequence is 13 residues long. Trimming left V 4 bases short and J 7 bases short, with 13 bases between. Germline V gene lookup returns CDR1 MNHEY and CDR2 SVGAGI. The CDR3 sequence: CASSSGFRGEAFF. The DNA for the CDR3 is TGTGCCAGCAGTTCCGGGTTCCGTGGTGAAGCTTTCTTT.

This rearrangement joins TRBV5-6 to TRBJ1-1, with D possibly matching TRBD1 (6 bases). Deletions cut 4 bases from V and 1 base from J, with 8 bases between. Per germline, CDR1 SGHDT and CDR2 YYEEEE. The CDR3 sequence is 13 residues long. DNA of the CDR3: TGTGCCAGCAGCCTGGACAGGAACACTGAAGCTTTCTTT. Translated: CASSLDRNTEAFF.

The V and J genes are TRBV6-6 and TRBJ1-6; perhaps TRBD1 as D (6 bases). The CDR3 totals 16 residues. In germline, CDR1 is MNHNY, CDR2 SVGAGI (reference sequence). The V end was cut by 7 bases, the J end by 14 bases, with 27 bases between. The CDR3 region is CASTRSSGTQDSSLHF. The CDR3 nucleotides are TGTGCCAGCACCCGCTCCTCCGGGACACAAGATTCCTCCCTCCACTTT.

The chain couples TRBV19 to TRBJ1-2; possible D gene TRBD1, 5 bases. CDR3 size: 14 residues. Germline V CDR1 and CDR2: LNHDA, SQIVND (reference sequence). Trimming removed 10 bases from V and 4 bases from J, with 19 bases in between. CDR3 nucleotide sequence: TGTGCCACCAGGGATTTTGGGATTGTCTATGGCTACACCTTC. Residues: CATRDFGIVYGYTF.

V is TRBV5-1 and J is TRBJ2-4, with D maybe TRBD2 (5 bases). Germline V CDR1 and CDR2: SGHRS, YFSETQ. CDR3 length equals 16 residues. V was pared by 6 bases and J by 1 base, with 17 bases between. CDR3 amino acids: CASTNGRGMAKNIQYF. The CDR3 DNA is TGCGCCAGCACCAACGGACGGGGTATGGCCAAAAACATTCAGTACTTC.

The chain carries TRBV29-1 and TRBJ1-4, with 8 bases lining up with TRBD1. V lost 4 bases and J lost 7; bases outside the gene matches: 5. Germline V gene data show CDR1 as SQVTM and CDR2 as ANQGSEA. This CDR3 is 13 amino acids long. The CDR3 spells CSVGGTGGEKLFF. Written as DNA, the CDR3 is TGCAGCGTTGGGGGGACAGGCGGTGAAAAACTGTTTTTT.

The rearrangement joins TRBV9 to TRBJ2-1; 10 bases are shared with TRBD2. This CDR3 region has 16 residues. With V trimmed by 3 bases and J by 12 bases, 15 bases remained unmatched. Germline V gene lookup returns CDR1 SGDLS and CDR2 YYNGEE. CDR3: CASSGRTSGRGEGQFF. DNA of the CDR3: TGTGCCAGCAGCGGACGGACTAGCGGTCGAGGAGAGGGGCAGTTCTTC.

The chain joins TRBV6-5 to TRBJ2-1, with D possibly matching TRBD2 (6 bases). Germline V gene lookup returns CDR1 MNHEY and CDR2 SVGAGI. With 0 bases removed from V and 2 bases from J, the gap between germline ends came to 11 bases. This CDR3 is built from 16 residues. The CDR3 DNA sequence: TGTGCCAGCAGTTACTCCCTAGCGAATCCCTACAATGAGCAGTTCTTC. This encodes CASSYSLANPYNEQFF.

The CDR3 protein is CASSIRGSTYEQYF. CDR3 bases: TGTGCCAGCAGCATCAGGGGGTCGACCTACGAGCAGTACTTC. This chain uses TRBV7-8 with TRBJ2-7; 7 bases match TRBD1. Germline V gene sequence: CDR1 SGHVS, CDR2 FQNEAQ. The CDR3 sequence is 14 residues long. Trimming took 5 bases from V and 2 from J; bases not matched to a gene: 6.

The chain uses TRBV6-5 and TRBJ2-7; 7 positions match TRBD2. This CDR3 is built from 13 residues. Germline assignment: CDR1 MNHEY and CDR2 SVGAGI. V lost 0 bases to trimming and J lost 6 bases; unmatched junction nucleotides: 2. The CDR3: CASSYSREGEQYF. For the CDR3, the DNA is TGTGCCAGCAGTTACTCCAGGGAGGGCGAGCAGTACTTC.

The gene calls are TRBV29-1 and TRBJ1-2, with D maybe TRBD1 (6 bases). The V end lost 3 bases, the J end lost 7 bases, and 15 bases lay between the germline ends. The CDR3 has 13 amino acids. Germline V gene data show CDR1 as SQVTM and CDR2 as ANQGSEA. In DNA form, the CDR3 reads TGCAGCGTTGAGGGTTGGGGGGGCAGTGGCTACACCTTC. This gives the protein CSVEGWGGSGYTF. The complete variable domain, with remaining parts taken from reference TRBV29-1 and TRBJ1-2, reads SAVISQKPSRDICQRGTSLTIQCQVDSQVTMMFWYRQQPGQSLTLIATANQGSEATYESGFVIDKFPISRPNLTFSTLTVSNMSPEDSSIYLCSVEGWGGSGYTFGSGTRLTVV.

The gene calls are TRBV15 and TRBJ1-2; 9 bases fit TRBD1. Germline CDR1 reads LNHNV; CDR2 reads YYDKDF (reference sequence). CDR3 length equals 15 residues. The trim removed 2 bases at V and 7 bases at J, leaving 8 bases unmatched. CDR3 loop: CATSRPITGGSGYTF. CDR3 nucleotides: TGTGCCACCAGCAGACCAATCACAGGGGGCTCTGGCTACACCTTC. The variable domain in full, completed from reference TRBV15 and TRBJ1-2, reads DAMVIQNPRYQVTQFGKPVTLSCSQTLNHNVMYWYQQKSSQAPKLLFHYYDKDFNNEADTPDNFQSRRPNTSFCFLDIRSPGLGDTAMYLCATSRPITGGSGYTFGSGTRLTVV.